A single T cell receptor beta chain is shown here with its context. The entry originates in a study of CD8 T cells in Susac syndrome. Random hexamers were used to reverse transcribe an amount of 0.5 to 1 ug RNA. With immunoSEQ multiplex PCR, TCR beta CDR3 was amplified across 54 Vbeta and 13 Jbeta. TCRdb reanalysed the immunoSEQ multiplex PCR reads using MiXCR and keeps one entry per CDR3 protein. The sample contains almost 450,000 distinct CDR3 sequences, about 85% of which appear only once. Germline-derived CDR1 and CDR2 are MNHEY and SVGAGI. V was clipped by 2 bases and J by 3 bases, with 20 bases between them. This CDR3 contains 17 residues. Sequencing of TCR beta was carried out in blood CD8+ and CD4+ T cells. It was treatment-naive patients with stable or active relapsing-remitting disease who made up the multiple sclerosis controls. Both CD4+ and CD8+ T cells were negatively isolated, and TEMRA cells underwent FACS enrichment.

V is TRBV6-5 and J is TRBJ2-7; perhaps D is TRBD1 or TRBD2 (6 bases each). Sequencing was done on a sample of CD8+ T cells from PBMCs. The receptor comes from a human donor with multiple sclerosis. CDR3 sequence reads: CASSYLGSGAVFYEQYF. CDR3 sequence (DNA): TGTGCCAGCAGTTACCTCGGGTCGGGGGCCGTATTCTACGAGCAGTACTTC.